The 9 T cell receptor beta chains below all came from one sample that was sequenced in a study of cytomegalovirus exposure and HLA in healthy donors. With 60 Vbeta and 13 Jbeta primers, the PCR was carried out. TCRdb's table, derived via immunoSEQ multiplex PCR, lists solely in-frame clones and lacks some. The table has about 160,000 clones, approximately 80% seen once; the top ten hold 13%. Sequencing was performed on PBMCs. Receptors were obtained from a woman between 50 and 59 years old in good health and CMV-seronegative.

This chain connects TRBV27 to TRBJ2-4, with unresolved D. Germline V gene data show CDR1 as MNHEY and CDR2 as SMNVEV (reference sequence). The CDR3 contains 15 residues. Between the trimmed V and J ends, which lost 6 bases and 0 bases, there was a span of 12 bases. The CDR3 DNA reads TGTGCCAGCAGCCCTGGTGGCTTAGCCAAAAACATTCAGTACTTC. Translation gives CASSPGGLAKNIQYF.

The CDR3 is CASSSRPGRGESYEQYF. The CDR3 DNA reads TGTGCCAGCTCATCCCGGCCCGGACGGGGAGAATCCTACGAGCAGTACTTC. The J gene is TRBJ2-7, the V gene TRBV18; perhaps TRBD2 as D (5 bases). V was trimmed by 5 bases and J by 1 base, leaving 21 bases between them. Germline-derived CDR1 and CDR2 are KGHSH and LQKENI. This CDR3 is 17 amino acids long.

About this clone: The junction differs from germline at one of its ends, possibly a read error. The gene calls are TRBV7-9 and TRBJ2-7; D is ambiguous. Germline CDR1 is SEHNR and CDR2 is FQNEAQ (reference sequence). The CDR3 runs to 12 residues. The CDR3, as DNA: TGTTCCAGCAGCAAAATATCCTACGAGCAGTACTTC. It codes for CSSSKISYEQYF.

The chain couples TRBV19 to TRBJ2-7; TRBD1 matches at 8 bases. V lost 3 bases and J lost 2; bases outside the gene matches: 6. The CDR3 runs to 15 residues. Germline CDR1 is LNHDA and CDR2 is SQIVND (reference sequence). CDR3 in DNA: TGTGCCAGTAGTATCGGGACAGGCTTCCCCTACGAGCAGTACTTC. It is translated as CASSIGTGFPYEQYF.

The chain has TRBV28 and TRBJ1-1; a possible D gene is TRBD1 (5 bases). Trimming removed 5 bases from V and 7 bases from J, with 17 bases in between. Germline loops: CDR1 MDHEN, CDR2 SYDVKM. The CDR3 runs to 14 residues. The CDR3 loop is CASSTPGYWFEAFF. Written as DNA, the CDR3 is TGTGCCAGCAGTACCCCAGGGTACTGGTTTGAAGCTTTCTTT. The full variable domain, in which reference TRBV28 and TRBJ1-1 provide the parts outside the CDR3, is DVKVTQSSRYLVKRTGEKVFLECVQDMDHENMFWYRQDPGLGLRLIYFSYDVKMKEKGDIPEGYSVSREKKERFSLILESASTNQTSMYLCASSTPGYWFEAFFGQGTRLTVV.

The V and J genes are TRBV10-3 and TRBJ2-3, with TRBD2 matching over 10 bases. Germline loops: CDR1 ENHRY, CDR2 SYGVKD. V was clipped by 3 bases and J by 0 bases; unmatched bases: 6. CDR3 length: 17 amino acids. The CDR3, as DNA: TGTGCCATCAGTGACCCGCGGACTAGCGGTAGCACAGATACGCAGTATTTT. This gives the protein CAISDPRTSGSTDTQYF.

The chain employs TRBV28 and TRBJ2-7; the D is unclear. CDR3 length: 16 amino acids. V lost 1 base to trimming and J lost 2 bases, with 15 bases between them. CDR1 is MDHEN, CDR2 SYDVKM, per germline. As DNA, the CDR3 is TGTGCCAGCAGTTTATTTTTGGGCAAACAAACCTACGAGCAGTACTTC. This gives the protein CASSLFLGKQTYEQYF.

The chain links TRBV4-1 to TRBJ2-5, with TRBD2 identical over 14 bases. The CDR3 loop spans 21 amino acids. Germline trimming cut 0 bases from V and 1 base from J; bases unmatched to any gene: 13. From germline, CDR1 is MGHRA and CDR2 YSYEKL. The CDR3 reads CASSQDRSPGLAGASQETQYF. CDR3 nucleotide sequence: TGCGCCAGCAGCCAAGATCGATCCCCGGGACTAGCGGGAGCCAGCCAAGAGACCCAGTACTTC.

The CDR3 DNA reads TGTGCCACCAGGATAGCAGGGGGCGAGGACGAGCAGTACTTC. The encoded protein is CATRIAGGEDEQYF. This chain links TRBV15 with TRBJ2-7; 8 nucleotides line up with TRBD1. With V trimmed by 6 bases and J by 5 bases, 9 bases remained unmatched. This CDR3 contains 14 residues. CDR1 LNHNV and CDR2 YYDKDF come from the germline V gene (reference sequence).